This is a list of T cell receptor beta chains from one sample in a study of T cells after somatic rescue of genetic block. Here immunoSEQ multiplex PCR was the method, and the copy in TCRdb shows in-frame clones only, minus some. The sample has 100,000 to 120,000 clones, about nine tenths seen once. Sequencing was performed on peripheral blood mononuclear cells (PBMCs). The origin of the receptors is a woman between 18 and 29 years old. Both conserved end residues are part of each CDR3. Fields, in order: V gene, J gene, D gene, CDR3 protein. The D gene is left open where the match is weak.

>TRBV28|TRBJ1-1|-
CASSSQVSTEAFF
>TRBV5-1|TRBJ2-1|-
CASSPPSPTYNEQFF
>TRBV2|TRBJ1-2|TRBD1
CASKARTGGNYGYTF
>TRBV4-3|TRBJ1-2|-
CASSQDWIAGRGSGYTF
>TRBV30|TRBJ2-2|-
CACTTGGLMTGELFF
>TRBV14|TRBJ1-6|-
CASSQDVRNSPLHF
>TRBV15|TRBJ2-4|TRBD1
CATSRRQGILAKNIQYF
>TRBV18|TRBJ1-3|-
CASKQAAGSGNTIYF
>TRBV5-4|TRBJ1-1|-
CASSLNPMAGRTEAFF
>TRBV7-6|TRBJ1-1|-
CASSSQVDTEAFF
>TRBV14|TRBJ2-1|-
CASSQGVDSGSYNEQFF
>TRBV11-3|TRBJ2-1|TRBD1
CASSPRGRPNEQFF
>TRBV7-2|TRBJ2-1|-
CASSLESSAYEQFF
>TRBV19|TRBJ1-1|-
CASSIGGRSTEAFF
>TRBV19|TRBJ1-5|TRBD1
CASSPTGVVGQPQHF
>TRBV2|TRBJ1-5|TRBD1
CASSGTGGNQPQHF
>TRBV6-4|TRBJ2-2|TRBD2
CASKASGGYTGELFF
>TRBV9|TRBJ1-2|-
CASSLYTSGQYGYTF
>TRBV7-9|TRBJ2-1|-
CASSPRGDAANEQFF
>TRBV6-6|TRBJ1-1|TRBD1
CASSPRDRGQDTEAFF
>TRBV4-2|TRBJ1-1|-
CATTQVGWGVGNTEAFF
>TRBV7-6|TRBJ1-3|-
CASSPGSSGNTIYF
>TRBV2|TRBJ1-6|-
CASSEVASYNSPLHF
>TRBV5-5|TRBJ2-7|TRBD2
CASSIGTSGGPSYEQYF